The 32 T cell receptor beta chains given below trace back to one sample, sequenced in a study of T cell responses to AZD1222 COVID-19 vaccine. Sequenced by immunoSEQ multiplex PCR; TCRdb stores in-frame clones only, minus some. The sample yields 150,000 to 200,000 clones, almost 95% seen once. The specimen comprised peripheral blood, sampled on day 0 of AZD1222 vaccination. These receptors came from an adult in good health.

V gene TRBV7-8 combines with J gene TRBJ1-2; a possible D gene is TRBD1 (5 bases). V lost 5 bases, J lost 8 bases, and 27 bases lay in between. The CDR3 has 17 amino acids. Germline assignment: CDR1 SGHVS and CDR2 FQNEAQ. The CDR3 region has the DNA TGTGCCAGCAGCCAAGGGACGGACCGACGCCTTCAGGGAGGCTACACCTTC. Protein: CASSQGTDRRLQGGYTF.

The J gene is TRBJ2-4, the V gene TRBV2; D may match TRBD1 or TRBD2 (5 bases each). V was shortened by 1 base and J by 1 base, with 5 bases between the two germline ends. The CDR3 has 14 residues. Germline values: CDR1 SNHLY, CDR2 FYNNEI. As DNA, the CDR3 is TGTGCCAGCAGTGAAGGGGGGGCCAAAAACATTCAGTACTTC. Amino acid sequence: CASSEGGAKNIQYF.

This clone has a single count. The chain uses TRBV24-1 and TRBJ2-2; either TRBD1 or TRBD2 may fit D (6 bases each). Germline CDR1 KGHDR, CDR2 SFDVKD. This CDR3 has 16 amino acids. The V end was cut by 7 bases, the J end by 5 bases, with 19 bases between. Here the CDR3 reads CATRPRGGGDTGELFF. The CDR3, as DNA: TGTGCCACCAGGCCGCGAGGAGGGGGAGATACCGGGGAGCTGTTTTTT.

The rearrangement links TRBV19 to TRBJ1-6; 9 nucleotides align to TRBD1. Trimming at V came to 6 bases and at J to 11 bases, leaving 8 bases not matched to a gene. The CDR3 extends over 14 amino acids. Germline loops: CDR1 LNHDA, CDR2 SQIVND (reference sequence). CDR3 region: CASSNRDRVAPLHF. The CDR3 region has the DNA TGTGCCAGTAGCAACCGGGACAGGGTGGCACCCCTCCACTTT.

The chain links TRBV6-5 to TRBJ1-1, with D perhaps TRBD1 (5 bases). The length of the CDR3 is 12 residues. Trimming left V 5 bases short and J 7 bases short, with 11 bases between. Germline V gene lookup returns CDR1 MNHEY and CDR2 SVGAGI. CDR3 DNA sequence: TGTGCCAGCAGTAGCCAGGGAGGTGAAGCTTTCTTT. Amino acid sequence: CASSSQGGEAFF.

The V gene is TRBV30, the J gene TRBJ1-3, with 7 bases matching TRBD1. The junction had 7 bases not matched to a gene; V was cut back by 2 bases and J by 0 bases. Germline CDR1 reads GTSNPN; CDR2 reads SVGIG (reference sequence). The CDR3 has 16 residues. The CDR3 DNA is TGTGCCTGGAGTCGAAGCAGGGGGAGCTCTGGAAACACCATATATTTT. Amino acid sequence: CAWSRSRGSSGNTIYF.

The chain has TRBV28 and TRBJ1-6; 7 bases match TRBD1. The ends lost 7 bases at V and 7 bases at J; junction bases unmatched: 7. The V gene's germline CDR1 is MDHEN and CDR2 SYDVKM. The CDR3 contains 14 residues. The CDR3 bases are TGTGCCAGCAAACTCACAGGGGAGAATTCACCCCTCCACTTT. It encodes CASKLTGENSPLHF.

The chain has TRBV5-1 and TRBJ2-2, with D perhaps matching TRBD2 (7 bases). Germline V gene sequence: CDR1 SGHRS, CDR2 YFSETQ. The CDR3 is 17 amino acids. With 2 bases removed from V and 5 bases from J, the gap between germline ends came to 19 bases. The CDR3, as DNA: TGCGCCAGCAGCTTACTAGGCCCGGGGGGCATGACCGGGGAGCTGTTTTTT. Its protein product is CASSLLGPGGMTGELFF.

The chain uses TRBV5-5 and TRBJ2-6; D gene ambiguous. CDR1 SGHKS and CDR2 YYEKEE come from the germline V gene (reference sequence). This CDR3 has 16 amino acids. V was clipped by 3 bases and J by 3 bases, with 13 bases between them. CDR3 in DNA: TGTGCCAGCAGCTCGATACAGCTTCTTGGGGCCAACGTCCTGACTTTC. It yields the protein CASSSIQLLGANVLTF.

The chain couples TRBV5-6 to TRBJ1-6; TRBD1 agrees at 7 bases. The CDR3 is 14 amino acids. Germline CDR1 reads SGHDT; CDR2 reads YYEEEE. V was clipped by 8 bases and J by 6 bases; unmatched bases: 8. The CDR3 DNA reads as TGTGCCAGTAACGGCGGGACAGCTAATTCACCCCTCCACTTT. Its protein is CASNGGTANSPLHF.

V gene TRBV19 combines with J gene TRBJ2-1; D remains unclear. Trimming pared 5 bases from V and 9 bases from J, leaving 14 bases between. Germline lookup yields CDR1 LNHDA and CDR2 SQIVND (reference sequence). The CDR3 consists of 13 residues. The CDR3 DNA is TGTGCCAGTAGTTTCCGACTCGCAACTGAGCAGTTCTTC. Its translation: CASSFRLATEQFF.

In its sample, this clone was seen once. The V gene is TRBV24-1, the J gene TRBJ1-5; D remains ambiguous. Germline CDR1 KGHDR, CDR2 SFDVKD. Deletions cut 4 bases from V and 2 bases from J, with 14 bases between. This CDR3 contains 16 residues. DNA for the CDR3: TGTGCCACCAGTGACCCGAGCGTCCCAGGCAATCAGCCCCAGCATTTT. The encoded protein is CATSDPSVPGNQPQHF.

This chain uses TRBV10-1 with TRBJ1-1; D remains ambiguous. Trimming left V 3 bases short and J 4 bases short, with 9 bases between. Germline CDR1 WNHNN, CDR2 SYGVQD (reference sequence). This CDR3 contains 13 residues. This CDR3 is CASSDSKGTEAFF. CDR3 bases: TGCGCCAGCAGTGATTCCAAGGGCACTGAAGCTTTCTTT.

This chain uses TRBV6-6 with TRBJ2-6, with no clear D. The V gene's germline CDR1 is MNHNY and CDR2 SVGAGI (reference sequence). The CDR3 is 15 residues long. Trimming stripped 5 bases from V and 4 bases from J, with 12 bases between. CDR3 in amino acids: CASSQTTSGANVLTF. The CDR3 bases are TGTGCCAGCAGTCAAACAACAAGCGGGGCCAACGTCCTGACTTTC.

The table lists this clone with a count of one. The chain joins TRBV3-1 (or the pseudogene TRBV3-2) to TRBJ1-2; D might be TRBD1 (6 bases). There are 13 residues in the CDR3. Germline V CDR1 and CDR2: LGHDT, YNNKEL (reference sequence). V lost 3 bases to trimming and J lost 3 bases, with 8 bases between them. The CDR3 loop is CASSHGQHYGYTF. For the CDR3, the DNA is TGTGCCAGCAGCCATGGACAGCACTATGGCTACACCTTC.

The rearrangement links TRBV5-4 to TRBJ1-3; 7 nucleotides line up with TRBD1. The CDR3 is made up of 15 amino acids. The V gene end was trimmed by 4 bases and the J gene end by 0 bases; junction bases not matched to a gene: 4. Germline CDR1 SGHNT, CDR2 YYREEE (reference sequence). The CDR3 sequence is CASSVQGFSGNTIYF. In DNA form, the CDR3 reads TGTGCCAGCAGCGTACAGGGGTTCTCTGGAAACACCATATATTTT.

This chain joins TRBV2 and TRBJ1-2; possibly TRBD1 for D (6 bases). In germline, CDR1 is SNHLY, CDR2 FYNNEI. Trimming took off 4 bases at V and 4 bases at J, with 16 bases between the two ends. This CDR3 is 15 amino acids long. CDR3 amino acids: CASSGVGGRIYGYTF. CDR3 DNA sequence: TGTGCCAGCAGTGGTGTGGGGGGGCGAATCTATGGCTACACCTTC. Filled out from reference TRBV2 and TRBJ1-2, the complete variable domain reads EPEVTQTPSHQVTQMGQEVILRCVPISNHLYFYWYRQILGQKVEFLVSFYNNEISEKSEIFDDQFSVERPDGSNFTLKIRSTKLEDSAMYFCASSGVGGRIYGYTFGSGTRLTVV.

The rearrangement joins TRBV20-1 to TRBJ2-7; D remains unclear. The germline V and J ends were trimmed by 3 bases and 3 bases, with 9 bases remaining between them. CDR3 length: 12 residues. The germline gives CDR1 DFQATT, CDR2 SNEGSKA (reference sequence). In nucleotides, the CDR3 is TGCAGTGCTAGTCGTAACCACTACGAGCAGTACTTC. It yields the protein CSASRNHYEQYF.

CDR3 nucleotide sequence: TGTGCCAGCTCACCGAAGGCAGTCTCTGGAAACACCATATATTTT. Protein sequence: CASSPKAVSGNTIYF. The J gene is TRBJ1-3, the V gene TRBV18; D unresolved. The CDR3 covers 15 residues. V lost 3 bases and J lost 0, with 9 bases in between. Germline assignment: CDR1 KGHSH and CDR2 LQKENI.

The J gene is TRBJ1-1, the V gene TRBV12-5, with TRBD1 matching 7 bases. The germline V gene encodes CDR1 LGHNT and CDR2 FRNRAP. J was trimmed by 6 bases and V by 6 bases; bases with no gene match: 7. CDR3 length equals 13 residues. The chain's CDR3 is CASGLTGTPEAFF. The CDR3 nucleotides are TGTGCTAGTGGACTGACAGGGACGCCTGAAGCTTTCTTT.

The chain recombines TRBV28 with TRBJ2-7, with D perhaps given as TRBD1 or TRBD2 (6 bases each). Germline CDR1 is MDHEN and CDR2 is SYDVKM. The germline V and J ends were trimmed by 10 bases and 2 bases, with 24 bases remaining between them. CDR3 size: 16 residues. This CDR3 reads CATQSRGAGGPYEQYV. CDR3 sequence (DNA): TGTGCCACCCAGAGTAGGGGAGCTGGGGGGCCCTACGAGCAGTACGTC.

The chain has TRBV18 and TRBJ2-7; 8 bases agree with TRBD2. The CDR3 covers 15 residues. The V segment lost 7 bases and the J segment 2 bases; nucleotides outside the gene matches: 10. In germline, CDR1 is KGHSH, CDR2 LQKENI. The CDR3 sequence: CASLSGTSFPYEQYF. The CDR3 DNA reads TGTGCCAGCTTATCCGGGACTAGTTTCCCCTACGAGCAGTACTTC.

This clone showed up just a few times. The chain links TRBV4-3 to TRBJ2-1; 16 bases align to TRBD2. The V gene end was trimmed by 5 bases and the J gene end by 8 bases; junction bases not matched to a gene: 6. Germline V gives CDR1 LGHNA, CDR2 YSLEER. CDR3 length equals 16 residues. CDR3 nucleotide sequence: TGCGCCAGCAGCGGGACTAGCGGGGGGGCGTTTTATGAGCAGTTCTTC. It translates to CASSGTSGGAFYEQFF.

The chain links TRBV30 to TRBJ1-4; the match to TRBD1 covers 7 bases. V was pared by 3 bases and J by 4 bases, with 8 bases of the junction left unmatched. This CDR3 region has 15 residues. The germline V gene encodes CDR1 GTSNPN and CDR2 SVGIG (reference sequence). The CDR3 nucleotides read TGTGCCTGGAGAGAAACGGGACAGCTTAATGAAAAACTGTTTTTT. Protein sequence: CAWRETGQLNEKLFF.

This chain links TRBV12-3 or TRBV12-4 with TRBJ2-7; D ambiguous. Trimming cost V 3 bases and J 3 bases, with 9 bases left between them. The CDR3 contains 13 residues. The CDR3 DNA sequence: TGTGCCAGCAGTTTGGGTGCAGGCTACGAGCAGTACGTC. Translating it yields CASSLGAGYEQYV.

This chain links TRBV7-6 with TRBJ2-7, with 8 bases matching TRBD1. The V segment lost 4 bases and the J segment 2 bases; nucleotides outside the gene matches: 1. The CDR3 has 13 amino acids. CDR1 and CDR2 from the germline V gene are SGHVS and FNYEAQ. The CDR3 coding sequence is TGTGCCAGCAGCTCGACAGGGGCCTACGAGCAGTACGTC. It encodes CASSSTGAYEQYV.

The chain employs TRBV28 and TRBJ1-2; D remains unclear. Germline V gene sequence: CDR1 MDHEN, CDR2 SYDVKM. Trimming took off 2 bases at V and 2 bases at J, with 6 bases between the two ends. The CDR3 runs to 13 residues. For the CDR3, the DNA is TGTGCCAGCAGTTTAGGTGGAAACTATGGCTACACCTTC. Amino acids: CASSLGGNYGYTF.

Points on this clone: Other DNA sequences in the sample encode the same CDR3. This sequence joins TRBV5-1 and TRBJ1-5, with D unclear. The CDR3 is 13 residues long. Germline V gene sequence: CDR1 SGHRS, CDR2 YFSETQ. The V end was cut by 0 bases, the J end by 4 bases, with 5 bases between. DNA of the CDR3: TGCGCCAGCAGCTTGGAGGCGAATCAGCCCCAGCATTTT. Encoded protein: CASSLEANQPQHF.

The chain joins TRBV5-5 to TRBJ1-5; 9 bases fit TRBD1. This CDR3 spans 16 amino acids. The J segment lost 7 bases and the V segment lost 3 bases, leaving 11 bases of the junction unmatched. CDR1 and CDR2 from the germline V gene are SGHKS and YYEKEE (reference sequence). The CDR3 DNA follows: TGTGCCAGCAGCTCCGGTGATACAGGGGGCTGGCAGCCCCAGCATTTT. Amino acids: CASSSGDTGGWQPQHF.

This chain uses TRBV6-4 with TRBJ1-2, with D maybe TRBD1 (5 bases). Germline-derived CDR1 and CDR2 are MRHNA and SNTAGT. The ends were cut back, 0 bases at V and 6 bases at J, with 11 bases in the middle. CDR3 length equals 14 residues. CDR3 loop: CASSDSGRGHGYTF. The CDR3 DNA reads as TGTGCCAGCAGTGACTCGGGAAGGGGCCATGGCTACACCTTC.

This chain connects TRBV6-1 to TRBJ1-2; no definite D call. Germline V gene sequence: CDR1 MNHNS, CDR2 SASEGT. The CDR3 is made up of 16 amino acids. Trimming stripped 2 bases from V and 5 bases from J, with 18 bases between. For the CDR3, the DNA is TGTGCCAGCAGTGAAAAGGTCGGCGGGTTTGGGTATGGCTACACCTTC. It translates to CASSEKVGGFGYGYTF.

The chain has TRBV4-1 and TRBJ1-6, with a possible D match to TRBD1 (5 bases). This CDR3 has 16 amino acids. V was trimmed by 2 bases and J by 10 bases, leaving 18 bases between them. Germline V gene data show CDR1 as MGHRA and CDR2 as YSYEKL. CDR3 region: CASSQLFRVEWSPLHF. The DNA of the CDR3 is TGCGCCAGCAGCCAACTTTTCAGGGTGGAGTGGTCACCCCTCCACTTT.